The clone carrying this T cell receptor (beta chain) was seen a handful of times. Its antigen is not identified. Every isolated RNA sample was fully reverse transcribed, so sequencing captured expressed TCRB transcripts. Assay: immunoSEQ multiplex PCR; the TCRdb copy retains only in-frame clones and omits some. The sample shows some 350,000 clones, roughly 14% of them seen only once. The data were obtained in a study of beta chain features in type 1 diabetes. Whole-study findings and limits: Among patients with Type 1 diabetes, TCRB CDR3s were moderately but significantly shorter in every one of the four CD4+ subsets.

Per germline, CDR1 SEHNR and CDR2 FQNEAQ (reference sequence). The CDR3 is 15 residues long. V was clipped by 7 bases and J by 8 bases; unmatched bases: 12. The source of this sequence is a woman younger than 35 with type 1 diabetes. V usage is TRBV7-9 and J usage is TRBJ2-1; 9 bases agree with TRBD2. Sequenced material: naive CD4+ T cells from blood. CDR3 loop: CASNSGASGNHEQFF. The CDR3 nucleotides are TGTGCCAGCAACTCCGGGGCTAGCGGGAACCATGAGCAGTTCTTC.